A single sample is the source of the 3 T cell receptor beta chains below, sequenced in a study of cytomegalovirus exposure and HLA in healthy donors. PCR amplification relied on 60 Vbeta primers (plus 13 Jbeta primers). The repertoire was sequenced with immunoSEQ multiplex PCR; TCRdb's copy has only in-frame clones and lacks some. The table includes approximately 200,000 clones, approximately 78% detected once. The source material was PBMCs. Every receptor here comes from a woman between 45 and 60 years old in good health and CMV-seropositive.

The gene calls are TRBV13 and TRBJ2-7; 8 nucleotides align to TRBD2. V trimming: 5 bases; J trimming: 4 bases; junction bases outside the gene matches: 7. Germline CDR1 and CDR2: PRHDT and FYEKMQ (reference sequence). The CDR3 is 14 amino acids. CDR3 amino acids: CASSGTSGTYEQYF. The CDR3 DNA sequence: TGTGCCAGCAGCGGTACTAGCGGAACGTACGAGCAGTACTTC.

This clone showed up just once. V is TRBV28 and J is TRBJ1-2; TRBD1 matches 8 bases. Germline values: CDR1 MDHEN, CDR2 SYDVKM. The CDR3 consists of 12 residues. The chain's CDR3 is CAAGGLVYGYTF. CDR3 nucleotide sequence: TGTGCAGCAGGGGGCCTTGTCTATGGCTACACCTTC.

CDR3 DNA: TGTGCCAGCCGACAGGGGGCTTACGAGCAGTACTTC. Encoded protein: CASRQGAYEQYF. The chain joins TRBV28 to TRBJ2-7; 10 bases map to TRBD1. J lost 4 bases, V lost 8 bases, and 2 bases had no gene match. CDR3 length: 12 residues. The V gene's germline CDR1 is MDHEN and CDR2 SYDVKM.